This T cell receptor beta chain was sequenced for a study of T cell responses to AZD1222 COVID-19 vaccine. Broader study findings: Elevations in Spike-specific TCR breadth and depth followed administration of two AZD1222 doses. Most donors were white British, females outnumbered males, and clonal diversity was possibly underestimated. Reportedly, close to half of spike-specific TCRs are directed against unmutated variant regions.

TCRdb keeps only in-frame clones here, not all; method: immunoSEQ multiplex PCR. Of over 100,000 clones in the sample, around 90% were seen once. The germline V gene encodes CDR1 KGHDR and CDR2 SFDVKD. Trimming at V came to 4 bases and at J to 0 bases, leaving 7 bases not matched to a gene. This CDR3 has 16 residues. In the case of this clone: What it recognizes is unknown.

Here the sequenced sample was peripheral blood, taken 28 days after the second AZD1222 dose. V and J are TRBV24-1 and TRBJ1-2, with TRBD1 matching over 7 bases. The source is an adult who received the AZD1222 COVID-19 vaccine. The DNA for the CDR3 is TGTGCCACCAGTGACCCGGGACAGCGAGCTAACTATGGCTACACCTTC. It encodes CATSDPGQRANYGYTF.